Included here is one T cell receptor (beta chain) sequence, with context. Assay used: immunoSEQ multiplex PCR; TCRdb lists only in-frame clones, some missing. Found here are over 150,000 clones, just over 95% of them singletons; the top ten hold 1%. These data are taken from a study of control samples from healthy donors and cancer patients. This CDR3 contains 14 residues. CDR1 is SGHVS and CDR2 is FQNEAQ in the germline V gene. Deletions cut 5 bases from V and 0 bases from J, with 8 bases between. Material: blood. This chain uses TRBV7-8 with TRBJ1-5; TRBD1 is a possible D gene (6 bases). The sequence came from a woman aged 25 to 39 in good health. The DNA of the CDR3 is TGTGCCAGCAGCCCGGACAGTAGCAATCAGCCCCAGCATTTT. As protein: CASSPDSSNQPQHF.